This entry is about one TCR beta chain. The antigen is not known. This specimen comes from a study of T cells expressing NK-cell markers. The wider study: The authors derived TCR beta repertoires from sorted CD3+CD56+NKG2C+, CD3+CD56+NKG2C- and CD3+CD56-NKG2C+ T cells. Notes on the study in general: For a handful of donors, these clonotypes were likewise the leading ones in the CD3+CD56-NKG2C+ fraction. CD8+ T cells in over five donors included dominant NKG2C+ clonotypes at roughly 1.0-8%. Clarity on HCMV specificity was lacking for the expanded NKG2C+ T cell clones.

Germline lookup yields CDR1 MGHRA and CDR2 YSYEKL. The CDR3 has 15 amino acids. Following a re-call of the 5' RACE reads, TCRdb has one entry per CDR3 protein and lacks DNA. This repertoire comprises about 410,000 distinct CDR3 sequences; its ten largest clones make up around a tenth. This receptor was taken from a woman aged 50 to 60 in good health. The sample was blood T cells: a sorted CD56 or NKG2C T cell subset, CD4+ or CD8+ T cells, or bulk PBMC T cells (not recorded which). V is TRBV4-1 and J is TRBJ1-1; the TCRdb call, TRBD1, lacks DNA for checking. The CDR3 sequence is CASTRGGQGDTEAFF.